This is a list of T cell receptor beta chains from one sample in a study of Graves' ophthalmopathy and Graves' hyperthyroidism. TCRdb reprocessed the multiplex PCR reads with MiXCR, giving one entry per CDR3 protein. The sample has about 500,000 distinct CDR3 sequences, approximately 37% seen once. Sequencing was done on a sample of peripheral blood or thyroid tissue (not recorded which). Receptor source: an adult man with Graves' hyperthyroidism. The CDR3 runs from the conserved cysteine through the conserved F or W. A D gene is named only where the DNA matches it firmly. A clone size is listed for some rows: how often the clone was seen (once, few, many), or a class if it is expanded.

d_gene,v_gene,abundance,j_gene,CDR3aa,CDR3nt
TRBD1,TRBV6-5,many,TRBJ1-2,CASRTTGTGGYTF,TGTGCCAGCAGAACGACAGGGACGGGGGGCTACACCTTC
TRBD1,TRBV28,.,TRBJ2-5,CASSLDNRGWGETQYF,TGTGCCAGCAGTTTAGACAACAGGGGATGGGGTGAGACCCAGTACTTC
TRBD1,TRBV7-8,once,TRBJ1-3,CASSTGVSSGNTIYF,TGTGCCAGCAGCACAGGGGTTTCCTCTGGAAACACCATATATTTT
TRBD2,TRBV7-6,.,TRBJ2-1,CASSLAKAGGLEQFF,TGTGCCAGCAGCTTAGCAAAAGCGGGAGGGCTTGAGCAGTTCTTC
.,TRBV7-2,few,TRBJ1-1,CASRKGRTEAFF,TGTGCCAGCAGGAAGGGAAGAACTGAAGCTTTCTTT
TRBD1,TRBV28,few,TRBJ1-2,CASRPGQGAWGYTF,TGTGCCAGCAGGCCGGGACAGGGGGCTTGGGGCTACACCTTC
TRBD2,TRBV5-1,.,TRBJ2-2,CASSRTGTSGELFF,TGCGCCAGCAGCAGGACCGGGACTAGCGGGGAGCTGTTTTTT
.,TRBV29-1,once,TRBJ1-6,CSLAGNSPLHF,TGCAGCTTGGCGGGTAATTCACCCCTCCACTTT
TRBD2,TRBV10-1,.,TRBJ2-3,CASSEASGTRSVTQYF,TGCGCCAGCAGTGAGGCGTCGGGGACTAGGTCTGTTACGCAGTATTTT
TRBD1,TRBV5-1,many,TRBJ1-1,CASSTTTGGTEAFF,TGCGCCAGCAGTACCACTACAGGGGGCACTGAAGCTTTCTTT
.,TRBV5-4,.,TRBJ2-2,CASSSGTHPNTGELFF,TGTGCCAGCAGCTCGGGGACCCATCCGAACACCGGGGAGCTGTTTTTT
.,TRBV6-6,.,TRBJ2-2,CASSEGINTGELFF,TGTGCCAGCAGTGAAGGGATTAACACCGGGGAGCTGTTTTTT
.,TRBV12-3/TRBV12-4,many,TRBJ1-5,CASSLTETNQPQHF,TGTGCCAGCAGTTTGACGGAAACCAATCAGCCCCAGCATTTT
.,TRBV9,many,TRBJ2-7,CASSVGDDYEQYF,TGTGCCAGCAGCGTAGGGGACGACTACGAGCAGTACTTC
TRBD2,TRBV20-1,.,TRBJ2-5,CSASRTGTSGSSETQYF,TGCAGTGCCTCCCGGACAGGGACTAGCGGGAGTTCCGAGACCCAGTACTTC
.,TRBV12-3/TRBV12-4,many,TRBJ1-2,CASTPLGIGYTF,TGTGCCAGCACCCCGTTGGGGATTGGCTACACCTTC
TRBD1,TRBV7-9,.,TRBJ2-2,CASTTSGTGYNEQFF,TGCGCCAGCACCACCTCCGGGACAGGGTACAATGAGCAGTTTTTT
.,TRBV20-1,many,TRBJ1-6,CSALTGDSPLHF,TGCAGTGCTCTGACAGGAGATTCACCCCTCCACTTT
TRBD1,TRBV27,.,TRBJ1-2,CASSLSTGTGILGYGYTF,TGTGCCAGCAGTTTATCGACGGGGACAGGGATTTTGGGTTATGGCTACACCTTC
.,TRBV25-1,.,TRBJ1-4,CASSEMRGVEEKLFF,TGTGCCAGCAGTGAAATGCGAGGGGTTGAAGAAAAACTGTTTTTT
.,TRBV7-9,many,TRBJ1-4,CASSLSFGTGLEKLFF,TGTGCCAGCAGCTTAAGTTTCGGAACAGGGCTCGAAAAACTGTTTTTT
.,TRBV29-1,.,TRBJ1-6,CSSQLAAMDSPLHF,TGCAGCTCACAACTGGCCGCCATGGATTCACCCCTCCACTTT
.,TRBV20-1,many,TRBJ2-5,CSATQVEGAGTQYF,TGCAGTGCTACCCAAGTGGAGGGGGCGGGGACCCAGTACTTC
.,TRBV3-1,many,TRBJ1-2,CASSGGNRAGYTF,TGTGCCAGCAGTGGAGGAAACAGGGCCGGCTACACCTTC
.,TRBV19,many,TRBJ1-5,CASSIGGLQPQHF,TGTGCCAGTAGTATTGGGGGGCTTCAGCCCCAGCATTTT
TRBD2,TRBV7-8,.,TRBJ2-5,CASSRAPGTSGRRIQETQYF,TGTGCCAGCAGCCGAGCCCCTGGGACTAGCGGGAGACGAATACAAGAGACCCAGTACTTC
TRBD1,TRBV6-1,.,TRBJ2-7,CASEGTGPSYEQYF,TGTGCCAGCGAGGGGACAGGGCCGTCCTACGAGCAGTACTTC
TRBD1,TRBV2,few,TRBJ2-7,CASSAESTGAWWEQYF,TGTGCCAGCAGTGCGGAAAGCACAGGGGCGTGGTGGGAGCAGTACTTC
.,TRBV19,many,TRBJ1-2,CASSERDDYGYTF,TGTGCCAGTAGTGAAAGGGATGACTATGGCTACACCTTC
.,TRBV9,few,TRBJ2-2,CASSFDLANTGELFF,TGTGCCAGCAGCTTCGACCTTGCGAACACCGGGGAGCTGTTTTTT
TRBD1,TRBV3-1,.,TRBJ1-2,CASSQGQGFYGYTF,TGTGCCAGCAGCCAGGGACAGGGGTTCTATGGCTACACCTTC
.,TRBV19,few,TRBJ1-1,CANKVREGGLNTEAFF,TGTGCCAATAAAGTTCGAGAGGGAGGCCTTAACACTGAAGCTTTCTTT
TRBD2,TRBV7-2,many,TRBJ2-5,CASKYGPTSGGPETQYF,TGTGCCAGCAAATATGGGCCGACTAGCGGGGGGCCGGAGACCCAGTACTTC
.,TRBV7-9,once,TRBJ2-1,CASSSLGRTLDEQFF,TGTGCCAGCAGCTCCTTGGGACGGACCTTGGATGAGCAGTTCTTC
TRBD1,TRBV20-1,.,TRBJ2-3,CSVGTGGGTDTQYF,TGCAGTGTTGGGACAGGCGGTGGTACAGATACGCAGTATTTT
TRBD2,TRBV2,many,TRBJ2-5,CASSEVGTSAETQYF,TGTGCCAGCAGTGAAGTGGGGACTAGCGCTGAGACCCAGTACTTC
TRBD1,TRBV12-3/TRBV12-4,many,TRBJ2-7,CASSPGPGGEQYF,TGTGCCAGCAGTCCCGGGCCAGGGGGAGAGCAGTACTTC
.,TRBV20-1,.,TRBJ2-7,CSARDGGSYEQYF,TGCAGTGCTAGAGATGGAGGCTCCTACGAGCAGTACTTC
.,TRBV11-2,once,TRBJ2-7,CASSLEWGRTYEQYF,TGTGCCAGCAGCTTAGAATGGGGTAGGACCTACGAGCAGTACTTC
.,TRBV4-1,many,TRBJ2-7,CASSLLGGAALNEQYF,TGCGCCAGCAGCCTTCTTGGGGGCGCGGCCCTTAACGAGCAGTACTTC
.,TRBV7-9,many,TRBJ1-1,CASSLVPGWNTEAFF,TGTGCCAGCAGCTTAGTGCCGGGATGGAACACTGAAGCTTTCTTT
.,TRBV7-3,.,TRBJ1-2,CVSSTLDGYTF,TGTGTCAGCAGCACGTTAGATGGCTACACCTTC